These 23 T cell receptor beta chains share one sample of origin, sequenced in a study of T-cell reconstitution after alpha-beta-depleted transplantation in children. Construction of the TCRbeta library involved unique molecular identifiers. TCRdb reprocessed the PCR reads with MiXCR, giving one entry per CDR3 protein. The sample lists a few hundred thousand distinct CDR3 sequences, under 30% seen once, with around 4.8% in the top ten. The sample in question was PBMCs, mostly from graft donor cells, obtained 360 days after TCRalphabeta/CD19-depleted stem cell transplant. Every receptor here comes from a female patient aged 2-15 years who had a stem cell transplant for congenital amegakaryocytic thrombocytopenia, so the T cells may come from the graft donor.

CDR3 region: CSVEHPLSSYNEQFF. In DNA, the CDR3 is TGCAGCGTAGAGCACCCTTTAAGCTCCTACAATGAGCAGTTCTTC. The genes are TRBV29-1 and TRBJ2-1; D is ambiguous. V was shortened by 6 bases and J by 0 bases, with 15 bases between the two germline ends. The CDR3 covers 15 residues. Germline V gene data show CDR1 as SQVTM and CDR2 as ANQGSEA.

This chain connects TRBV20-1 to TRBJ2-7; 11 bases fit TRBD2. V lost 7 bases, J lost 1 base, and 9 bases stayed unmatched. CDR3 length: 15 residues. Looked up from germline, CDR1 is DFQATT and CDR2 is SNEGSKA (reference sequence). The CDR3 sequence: CSGTQGLAASYEQYF. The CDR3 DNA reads TGCAGTGGCACGCAGGGACTAGCGGCTTCCTACGAGCAGTACTTC.

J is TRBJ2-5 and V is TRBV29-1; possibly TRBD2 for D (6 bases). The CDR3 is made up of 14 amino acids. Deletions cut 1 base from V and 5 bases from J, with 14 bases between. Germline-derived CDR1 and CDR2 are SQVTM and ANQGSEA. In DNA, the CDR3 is TGCAGCGTTGAAGGGGCGCGGGGTCGGGAGACCCAGTACTTC. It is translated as CSVEGARGRETQYF.

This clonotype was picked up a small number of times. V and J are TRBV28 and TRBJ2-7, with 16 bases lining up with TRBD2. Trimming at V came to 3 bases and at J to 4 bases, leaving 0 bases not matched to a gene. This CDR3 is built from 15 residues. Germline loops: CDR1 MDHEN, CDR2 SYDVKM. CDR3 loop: CASSLGLAGGYEQYF. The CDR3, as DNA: TGTGCCAGCAGTTTGGGACTAGCGGGAGGGTACGAGCAGTACTTC.

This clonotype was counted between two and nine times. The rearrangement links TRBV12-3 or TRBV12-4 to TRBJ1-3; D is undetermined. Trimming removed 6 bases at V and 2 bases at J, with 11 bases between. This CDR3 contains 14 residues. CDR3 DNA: TGTGCCAGCAGCCTATCGGGAGCTGGAAACACCATATATTTT. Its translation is CASSLSGAGNTIYF.

CDR3 protein: CASSQEPGLAGDEQFF. The CDR3 DNA sequence: TGTGCCAGCAGCCAAGAGCCAGGACTAGCGGGCGATGAGCAGTTCTTC. The rearrangement uses TRBV4-2 and TRBJ2-1, with 11 bases that match TRBD2. The length of the CDR3 is 16 residues. V shed 0 bases and J 8 bases; nucleotides not matched to a gene: 6. Germline V gene lookup returns CDR1 LGHNA and CDR2 YNFKEQ.

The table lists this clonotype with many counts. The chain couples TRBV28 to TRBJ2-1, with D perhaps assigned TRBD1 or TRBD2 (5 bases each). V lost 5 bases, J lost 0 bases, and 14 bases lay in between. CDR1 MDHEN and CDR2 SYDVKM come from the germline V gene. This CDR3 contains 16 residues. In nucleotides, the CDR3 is TGTGCCAGCAGTCCCGGGACCAGGAGCTCCTACAATGAGCAGTTCTTC. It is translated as CASSPGTRSSYNEQFF.

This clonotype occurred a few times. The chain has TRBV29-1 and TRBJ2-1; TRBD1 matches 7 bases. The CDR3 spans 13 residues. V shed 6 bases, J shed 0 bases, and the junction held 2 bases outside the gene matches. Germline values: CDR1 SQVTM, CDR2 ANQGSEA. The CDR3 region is CSVAGGSYNEQFF. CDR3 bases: TGCAGCGTAGCAGGGGGCTCCTACAATGAGCAGTTCTTC.

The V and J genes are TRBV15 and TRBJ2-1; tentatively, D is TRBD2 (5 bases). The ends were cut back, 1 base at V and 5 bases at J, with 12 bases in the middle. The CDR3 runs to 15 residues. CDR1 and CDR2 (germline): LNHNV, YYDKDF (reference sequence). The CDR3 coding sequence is TGTGCCACCAGCAGAGCTCGCGACTACCACAATGAGCAGTTCTTC. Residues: CATSRARDYHNEQFF.

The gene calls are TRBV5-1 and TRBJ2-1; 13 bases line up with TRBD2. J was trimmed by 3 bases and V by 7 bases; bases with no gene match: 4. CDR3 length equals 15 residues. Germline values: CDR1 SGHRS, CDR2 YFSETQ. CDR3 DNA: TGCGCCAGCGAACTAGCGGGAGGGGGCTACAATGAGCAGTTCTTC. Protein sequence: CASELAGGGYNEQFF.

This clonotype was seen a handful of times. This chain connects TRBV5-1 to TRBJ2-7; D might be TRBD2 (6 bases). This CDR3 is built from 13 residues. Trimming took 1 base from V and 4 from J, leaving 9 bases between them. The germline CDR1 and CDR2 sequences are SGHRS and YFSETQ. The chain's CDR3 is CASSLRERYEQYF. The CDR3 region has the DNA TGCGCCAGCAGCTTGCGGGAGAGGTACGAGCAGTACTTC.

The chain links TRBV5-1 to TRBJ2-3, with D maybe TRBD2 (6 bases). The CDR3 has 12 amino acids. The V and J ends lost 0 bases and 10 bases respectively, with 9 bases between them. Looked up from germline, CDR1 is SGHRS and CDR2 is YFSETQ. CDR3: CASSLGREAQYF. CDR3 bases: TGCGCCAGCAGCTTGGGGAGGGAAGCGCAGTATTTT.

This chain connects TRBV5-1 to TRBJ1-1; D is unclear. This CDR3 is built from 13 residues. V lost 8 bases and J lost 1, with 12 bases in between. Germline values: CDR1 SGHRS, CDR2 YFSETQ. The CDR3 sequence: CASQTAPNTEAFF. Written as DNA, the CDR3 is TGCGCCAGTCAGACTGCTCCGAACACTGAAGCTTTCTTT.

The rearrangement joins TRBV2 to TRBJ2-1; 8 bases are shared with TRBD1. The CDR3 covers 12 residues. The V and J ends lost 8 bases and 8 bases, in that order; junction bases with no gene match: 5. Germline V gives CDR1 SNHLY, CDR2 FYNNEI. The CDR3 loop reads CASLDRAYEQFF. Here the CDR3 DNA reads TGTGCCAGCTTGGACAGGGCATATGAGCAGTTCTTC.

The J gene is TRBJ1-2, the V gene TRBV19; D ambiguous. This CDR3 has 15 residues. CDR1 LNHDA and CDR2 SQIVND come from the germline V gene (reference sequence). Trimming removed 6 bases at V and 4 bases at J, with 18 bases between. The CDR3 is CASRPSDEVLYGYTF. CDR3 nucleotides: TGTGCCAGTAGACCCTCGGACGAGGTTCTCTATGGCTACACCTTC.

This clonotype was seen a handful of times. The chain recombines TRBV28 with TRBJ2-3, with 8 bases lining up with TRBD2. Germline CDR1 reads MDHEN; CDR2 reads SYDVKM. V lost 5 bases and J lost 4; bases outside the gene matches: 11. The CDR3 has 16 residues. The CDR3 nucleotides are TGTGCCAGCAGTCCAAATAGCGGGAAGGGGGCAGATACGCAGTATTTT. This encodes CASSPNSGKGADTQYF.

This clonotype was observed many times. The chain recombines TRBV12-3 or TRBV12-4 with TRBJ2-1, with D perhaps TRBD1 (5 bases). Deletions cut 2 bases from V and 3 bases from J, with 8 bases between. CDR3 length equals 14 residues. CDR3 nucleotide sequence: TGTGCCAGCAGTTTACAGGGTGTCTACAATGAGCAGTTCTTC. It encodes CASSLQGVYNEQFF.

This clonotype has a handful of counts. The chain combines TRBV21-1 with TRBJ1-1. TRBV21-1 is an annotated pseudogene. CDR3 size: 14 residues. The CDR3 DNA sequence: TGTGCCAGCAGCAAAGCAAAATTGAACACTGAAGCTTTCTTT. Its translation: CASSKAKLNTEAFF.

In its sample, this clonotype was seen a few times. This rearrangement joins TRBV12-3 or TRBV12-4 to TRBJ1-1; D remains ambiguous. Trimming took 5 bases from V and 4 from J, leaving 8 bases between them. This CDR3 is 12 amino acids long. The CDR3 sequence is CASSPIVTEAFF. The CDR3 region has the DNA TGTGCCAGCAGTCCGATTGTCACTGAAGCTTTCTTT.

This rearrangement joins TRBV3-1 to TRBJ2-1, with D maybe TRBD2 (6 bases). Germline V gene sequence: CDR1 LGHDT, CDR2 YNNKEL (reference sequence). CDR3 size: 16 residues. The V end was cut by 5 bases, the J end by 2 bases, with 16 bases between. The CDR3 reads CASSYAYSGPYNEQFF. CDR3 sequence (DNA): TGTGCCAGCAGCTACGCCTACAGCGGGCCCTACAATGAGCAGTTCTTC.

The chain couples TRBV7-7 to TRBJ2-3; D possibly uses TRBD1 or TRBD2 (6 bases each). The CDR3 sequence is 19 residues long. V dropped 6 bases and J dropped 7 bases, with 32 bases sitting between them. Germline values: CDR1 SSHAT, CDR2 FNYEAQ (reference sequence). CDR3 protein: CASRHDGGGAGLPIHTQYF. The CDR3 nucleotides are TGTGCCAGCAGACACGACGGGGGCGGTGCGGGATTACCGATTCATACGCAGTATTTT.

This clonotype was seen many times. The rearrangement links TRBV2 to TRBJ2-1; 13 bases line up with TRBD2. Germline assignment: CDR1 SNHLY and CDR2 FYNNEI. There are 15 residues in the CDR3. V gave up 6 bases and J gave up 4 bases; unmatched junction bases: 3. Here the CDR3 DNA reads TGTGCCAGCAGCCGACTAGCGGGAGGTTACAATGAGCAGTTCTTC. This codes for CASSRLAGGYNEQFF.

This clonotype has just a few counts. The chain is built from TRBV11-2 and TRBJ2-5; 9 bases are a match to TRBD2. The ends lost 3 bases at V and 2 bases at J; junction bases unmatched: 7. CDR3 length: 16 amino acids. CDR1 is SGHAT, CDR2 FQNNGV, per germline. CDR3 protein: CASSLGLAGRQETQYF. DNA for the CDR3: TGTGCCAGCAGCTTGGGGCTAGCGGGAAGACAAGAGACCCAGTACTTC. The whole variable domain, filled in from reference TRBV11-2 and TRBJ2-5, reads EAGVAQSPRYKIIEKRQSVAFWCNPISGHATLYWYQQILGQGPKLLIQFQNNGVVDDSQLPKDRFSAERLKGVDSTLKIQPAKLEDSAVYLCASSLGLAGRQETQYFGPGTRLLVL.